Here is one TCR beta chain with its context. What it binds is unknown. Assay: immunoSEQ multiplex PCR; the TCRdb copy retains only in-frame clones and omits some. The repertoire holds roughly 120,000 clones, with roughly 84% as singletons. This sample is part of a study of T cell responses to AZD1222 COVID-19 vaccine. Across the study: Second-dose recipients at about 4 or about 12 weeks were treated as one pooled group. Study observations and caveats: The study reported that nearly half of spike-specific TCRs target unmutated variant regions.

The material was peripheral blood, obtained on day 0 of AZD1222 vaccination. The clonotype was recovered from an adult in good health.

CDR3 protein: CATSDNREGTYGYTF. As DNA, the CDR3 is TGTGCCACCAGTGATAATCGGGAGGGGACCTATGGCTACACCTTC. The genes are TRBV24-1 and TRBJ1-2, with a possible D match to TRBD1 (5 bases). The germline V gene encodes CDR1 KGHDR and CDR2 SFDVKD. The ends were cut back, 3 bases at V and 4 bases at J, with 14 bases in the middle. This CDR3 is built from 15 residues.